The next 27 T cell receptor beta chains were all read from a single sample in a study of early T cells in non-severe SARS-CoV-2 infection. One entry per CDR3 protein results from TCRdb running MiXCR on the 5' RACE reads. This sample yields approximately 62,000 distinct CDR3 sequences, of which roughly an eighth are seen a single time; under 4.5% belongs to the top ten. Sequencing input: whole blood. The source of these receptors is an adult who was a healthcare worker with PCR-confirmed SARS-CoV-2 infection or an uninfected control (not recorded which).

This clonotype was detected many times. The chain has TRBV10-3 and TRBJ1-1; D may be TRBD1 (5 bases). The CDR3 length is 16 residues. The germline V gene encodes CDR1 ENHRY and CDR2 SYGVKD. V was shortened by 3 bases and J by 1 base, with 15 bases between the two germline ends. The CDR3 reads CAISDIRGLSNTEAFF. The DNA of the CDR3 is TGTGCCATCAGTGATATCCGGGGCCTTTCGAACACTGAAGCTTTCTTT.

This clonotype was detected a few times. The J gene is TRBJ1-5, the V gene TRBV6-5, with 8 bases identical to TRBD1. The J segment lost 0 bases and the V segment lost 6 bases, leaving 4 bases of the junction unmatched. The germline CDR1 and CDR2 sequences are MNHEY and SVGAGI. The CDR3 has 15 amino acids. Here the CDR3 reads CASSRTGYSNQPQHF. The DNA for the CDR3 is TGTGCCAGCAGCCGGACAGGGTATAGCAATCAGCCCCAGCATTTT.

The chain uses TRBV5-1 and TRBJ2-7; weak D call: TRBD2 (8 bases). The CDR3 extends over 17 amino acids. V gave up 1 base and J gave up 0 bases, with 17 bases separating them. Germline CDR1 is SGHRS and CDR2 is YFSETQ. In nucleotides, the CDR3 is TGCGCCAGCAGCTTGTTACCAGCGGGGGACAGCTCCTACGAGCAGTACTTC. It specifies CASSLLPAGDSSYEQYF.

This clonotype was found many times. The CDR3 is CSVGSGGDEQYF. CDR3 DNA sequence: TGCAGCGTTGGGTCCGGAGGGGACGAGCAGTACTTC. This rearrangement joins TRBV29-1 to TRBJ2-7, with a tentative D call TRBD2 (6 bases). CDR1 and CDR2 from the germline V gene are SQVTM and ANQGSEA. V was pared by 4 bases and J by 5 bases, with 12 bases between. The CDR3 has 12 amino acids.

This chain connects TRBV12-3 or TRBV12-4 to TRBJ2-5, with a possible D match to TRBD2 (7 bases). The CDR3 has 14 amino acids. The V end lost 8 bases, the J end lost 5 bases, and 18 bases lay between the germline ends. CDR3 nucleotide sequence: TGTGCCAGCGAGAGGGGGGGCAGTAGGGAGACCCAGTACTTC. Amino acid sequence: CASERGGSRETQYF.

The chain has TRBV20-1 and TRBJ2-7; 13 bases fit TRBD2. This CDR3 region has 14 residues. Germline lookup yields CDR1 DFQATT and CDR2 SNEGSKA (reference sequence). Trimming cost V 5 bases and J 3 bases; bases outside gene matches: 4. In nucleotides, the CDR3 is TGCAGTGCTGCAGGACTAGCGGGAGTCTACGAGCAGTACTTC. Amino acids: CSAAGLAGVYEQYF.

A few counts support this clonotype. The chain employs TRBV4-1 and TRBJ2-4, with a possible D match to TRBD1 (6 bases). Trimming took off 1 base at V and 0 bases at J, with 16 bases between the two ends. Germline V gene data show CDR1 as MGHRA and CDR2 as YSYEKL. This CDR3 comprises 18 residues. This CDR3 is CASSQVVSGVLAKNIQYF. Written as DNA, the CDR3 is TGCGCCAGCAGCCAAGTGGTTTCAGGGGTTCTAGCCAAAAACATTCAGTACTTC.

This chain uses TRBV5-1 with TRBJ2-5; D is ambiguous. CDR1 is SGHRS, CDR2 YFSETQ, per germline. The CDR3 covers 15 residues. Trimming stripped 0 bases from V and 1 base from J, with 10 bases between. CDR3 nucleotide sequence: TGCGCCAGCAGCTTGGTGGGCAATTCCCAAGAGACCCAGTACTTC. Translation gives CASSLVGNSQETQYF.

CDR3 nucleotides: TGCAGCGTGGAGGCAGAGAGCACAGATACGCAGTATTTT. Translation: CSVEAESTDTQYF. This sequence joins TRBV29-1 and TRBJ2-3; TRBD2 might be the D (5 bases). V lost 6 bases and J lost 0, with 10 bases in between. The CDR3 has 13 residues. Germline CDR1 SQVTM, CDR2 ANQGSEA.

This clonotype was recorded a few times. The chain is built from TRBV3-1 and TRBJ2-3; 10 bases are shared with TRBD2. J gave up 9 bases and V 7 bases, and 13 bases lay outside the gene matches. In germline, CDR1 is LGHDT, CDR2 YNNKEL (reference sequence). CDR3 length: 15 amino acids. CDR3 in amino acids: CASTTVELAGPTQYF. The DNA for the CDR3 is TGTGCCAGCACTACCGTTGAACTAGCGGGACCGACGCAGTATTTT.

This clonotype has a count of ten or more. The chain recombines TRBV12-3 or TRBV12-4 with TRBJ2-7, with 7 bases identical to TRBD1. This CDR3 is 19 amino acids long. The V and J ends lost 5 bases and 1 base, in that order; junction bases with no gene match: 20. CDR3 sequence: CASSQRDSSPNHSSYEQYF. Written as DNA, the CDR3 is TGTGCCAGCAGTCAGAGGGACAGCTCACCCAATCACTCGTCCTACGAGCAGTACTTC.

This clonotype was recorded many times. The chain has TRBV24-1 and TRBJ2-5; D call uncertain. Between the trimmed V and J ends, which lost 3 bases and 7 bases, there was a span of 8 bases. The CDR3 is 12 amino acids. CDR1 KGHDR and CDR2 SFDVKD come from the germline V gene. CDR3 nucleotide sequence: TGTGCCACCAGTGATCCCTCGGGGACCCAGTACTTC. This sequence encodes CATSDPSGTQYF.

This clonotype has only a few counts. The chain employs TRBV12-3 or TRBV12-4 and TRBJ2-4; 9 bases match TRBD1. The CDR3 runs to 15 residues. V shed 5 bases, J shed 5 bases, and the junction held 7 bases outside the gene matches. This CDR3 reads CASSIPGQGENIQYF. DNA for the CDR3: TGTGCCAGCAGTATTCCGGGACAGGGAGAAAACATTCAGTACTTC.

This chain connects TRBV7-2 to TRBJ2-4; TRBD1 agrees at 7 bases. The germline gives CDR1 SGHTA, CDR2 FQGNSA. After removal of 0 bases from V and 9 bases from J, the junction contained 2 bases not matched to a gene. This CDR3 spans 13 amino acids. In nucleotides, the CDR3 is TGTGCCAGCAGCTTAGCAGGGGGCAGCATTCAGTACTTC. The encoded protein is CASSLAGGSIQYF.

Only a few counts were recorded for this clonotype. A junction boundary mismatches the germline segment, possibly from a read error. The V and J genes are TRBV4-1 and TRBJ2-2, with TRBD2 matching 9 bases. CDR1 and CDR2 from the germline V gene are MGHRA and YSYEKL. The CDR3 is 17 residues long. The CDR3 loop is CASSQPYRGLASGEVFF. CDR3 nucleotide sequence: TGCGCCAGCAGCCAACCTTATCGGGGACTAGCCTCCGGGGAGGTGTTTTTT.

The J gene is TRBJ1-1, the V gene TRBV28; D unclear. V gave up 9 bases and J gave up 0 bases, with 11 bases separating them. This CDR3 spans 13 amino acids. Germline V lookup: CDR1 MDHEN, CDR2 SYDVKM. The CDR3 loop reads CASLYRVNTEAFF. DNA of the CDR3: TGTGCCAGTCTATATCGGGTGAACACTGAAGCTTTCTTT.

This clonotype was found many times. This chain uses TRBV7-2 with TRBJ1-3, with D possibly matching TRBD1 (6 bases). This CDR3 has 14 amino acids. Germline assignment: CDR1 SGHTA and CDR2 FQGNSA. Trimming removed 3 bases at V and 4 bases at J, with 10 bases between. CDR3 protein: CASSFGGLGNTIYF. The DNA for the CDR3 is TGTGCCAGCAGCTTTGGGGGGCTCGGAAACACCATATATTTT.

This clonotype turned up a few times. The rearrangement joins TRBV27 to TRBJ2-3; D is possibly TRBD1 (5 bases). The CDR3 consists of 14 residues. Trimming took 5 bases from V and 13 from J, leaving 22 bases between them. Germline V gene sequence: CDR1 MNHEY, CDR2 SMNVEV (reference sequence). CDR3 residues: CASSPQALTGDEYF. The CDR3 DNA follows: TGTGCCAGCAGTCCTCAAGCCCTTACAGGAGATGAGTATTTT.

This clonotype was seen a handful of times. The CDR3 region has the DNA TGCAGCGTTGAAGATTTTGCAAGGAACACTGAAGCTTTCTTT. It specifies CSVEDFARNTEAFF. The chain has TRBV29-1 and TRBJ1-1, with no clear D. Germline CDR1 and CDR2: SQVTM and ANQGSEA. The CDR3 spans 14 residues. Trimming shortened V by 0 bases and J by 1 base, and 9 bases separated the two germline ends.

Many counts were recorded for this clonotype. The chain recombines TRBV7-2 with TRBJ2-2, with D perhaps matching TRBD1 or TRBD2 (6 bases each). V shed 2 bases and J shed 8 bases, with 21 bases lying between them. This CDR3 has 17 residues. The germline V gene encodes CDR1 SGHTA and CDR2 FQGNSA. DNA of the CDR3: TGTGCCAGCAGCTTATCGTCATCAATAGGGGGAGGTGGGGAGCTGTTTTTT. Translating it yields CASSLSSSIGGGGELFF.

There are many counts of this clonotype. This sequence joins TRBV29-1 and TRBJ2-1; TRBD2 is a possible D gene (6 bases). This CDR3 spans 14 amino acids. The V gene lost 4 bases and the J gene lost 0 bases, with 10 bases spanning the gap. Germline V gives CDR1 SQVTM, CDR2 ANQGSEA. The CDR3 protein is CSVAAGSSYNEQFF. The CDR3 DNA is TGCAGCGTTGCGGCGGGGAGCTCCTACAATGAGCAGTTCTTC.

This clonotype was observed at least ten times. The CDR3 bases are TGCAGCGTGCACAGGTCGAAGGGCGAAGCTTTCTTT. This encodes CSVHRSKGEAFF. The chain has TRBV29-1 and TRBJ1-1; possible D gene TRBD1, 5 bases. Germline-derived CDR1 and CDR2 are SQVTM and ANQGSEA. The CDR3 consists of 12 residues. The V end lost 6 bases, the J end lost 8 bases, and 16 bases lay between the germline ends.

This clonotype was observed a handful of times. A read error may account for a junction end that differs from germline. The chain uses TRBV6-6 and TRBJ1-5, with TRBD1 identical over 7 bases. The CDR3 covers 14 residues. CDR1 and CDR2 (germline): MNHNY, SVGAGI (reference sequence). CDR3 amino acids: CASSFGTENQPQRF. CDR3 nucleotide sequence: TGTGCCAGCAGTTTCGGGACAGAAAATCAGCCCCAGCGTTTT.

This clonotype occurred many times. The rearrangement joins TRBV11-2 to TRBJ1-4; D unclear. This CDR3 has 13 amino acids. V was trimmed by 4 bases and J by 1 base, leaving 4 bases between them. The V gene's germline CDR1 is SGHAT and CDR2 FQNNGV. The CDR3 DNA sequence: TGTGCCAGCAGCTACTTAACTAATGAAAAACTGTTTTTT. Translated, it gives CASSYLTNEKLFF.

This clonotype was recorded a few times. CDR3: CASSPSSGGAGELFF. The CDR3 bases are TGTGCCAGCAGCCCCTCCAGCGGGGGGGCCGGGGAGCTGTTTTTT. The chain couples TRBV9 to TRBJ2-2; the match to TRBD2 covers 10 bases. This CDR3 spans 15 amino acids. CDR1 is SGDLS, CDR2 YYNGEE, per germline. The trim removed 4 bases at V and 6 bases at J, leaving 6 bases unmatched.

This chain joins TRBV10-2 and TRBJ1-2; 12 bases align to TRBD1. Germline CDR1 reads WSHSY; CDR2 reads SAAADI. This CDR3 comprises 15 residues. V lost 3 bases and J lost 7; bases outside the gene matches: 6. The CDR3 DNA is TGCGCCAGCAGTGACTTGGGACAGGGGGCTAGTGGCTACACCTTC. It codes for CASSDLGQGASGYTF.

This clonotype has ten or more counts. The J gene is TRBJ2-7, the V gene TRBV5-4, with D unclear. V gave up 0 bases and J gave up 0 bases, with 10 bases separating them. This CDR3 spans 15 amino acids. Germline CDR1 SGHNT, CDR2 YYREEE (reference sequence). CDR3 bases: TGTGCCAGCAGCTTGGAACGCGGATCCTCCTACGAGCAGTACTTC. Residues: CASSLERGSSYEQYF. The full variable domain, rest sourced from reference TRBV5-4 and TRBJ2-7, is ETGVTQSPTHLIKTRGQQVTLRCSSQSGHNTVSWYQQALGQGPQFIFQYYREEENGRGNFPPRFSGLQFPNYSSELNVNALELDDSALYLCASSLERGSSYEQYFGPGTRLTVT.